This is a list of T cell receptor beta chains from one sample in a study of OX40 agonist ivuxolimab in advanced cancers. Assay used: immunoSEQ multiplex PCR; TCRdb lists only in-frame clones, some missing. This table holds over 40,000 clones, 65% to 85% found once. Sequences were derived from CD4+ or CD8+ T cells sorted from blood, sampled in a trial of the OX40 agonist ivuxolimab. The receptors derive from an adult with an advanced solid tumor such as melanoma, head and neck, liver or kidney cancer. Both conserved end residues are part of each CDR3. A D gene is named only where the DNA matches it firmly. The size entry is marked missing in some rows and otherwise reads once, few, many or a size class.

J gene: TRBJ1-1; clone size: .; CDR3 length: 14; V gene: TRBV7-8; D gene: .; CDR3 protein: CASSLRIGYTEAFF; CDR3 DNA: TGTGCCAGCAGCTTACGGATAGGCTACACTGAAGCTTTCTTT
J gene: TRBJ1-2; clone size: .; CDR3 length: 14; V gene: TRBV5-8; D gene: TRBD1; CDR3 protein: CASSGRQGHYGYTF; CDR3 DNA: TGTGCCAGCAGCGGCAGACAGGGACACTATGGCTACACCTTC
J gene: TRBJ2-7; clone size: once; CDR3 length: 16; V gene: TRBV27; D gene: .; CDR3 protein: CASRMKGRLAPYEQYF; CDR3 DNA: TGTGCCAGCAGAATGAAAGGGCGTCTCGCCCCCTACGAGCAGTACTTC
J gene: TRBJ2-7; clone size: few; CDR3 length: 16; V gene: TRBV5-8; D gene: .; CDR3 protein: CASTSVGQGPGNEQYF; CDR3 DNA: TGTGCCAGCACCTCTGTCGGTCAAGGCCCAGGGAACGAGCAGTACTTC
J gene: TRBJ1-2; clone size: .; CDR3 length: 15; V gene: TRBV19; D gene: TRBD1; CDR3 protein: CASSEQGGAFYGYTF; CDR3 DNA: TGTGCCAGTAGCGAACAGGGGGGCGCGTTCTATGGCTACACCTTC
J gene: TRBJ1-4; clone size: .; CDR3 length: 14; V gene: TRBV27; D gene: .; CDR3 protein: CATSVSRASEKLFF; CDR3 DNA: TGTGCCACGTCCGTCTCCAGAGCGAGTGAAAAACTGTTTTTT
J gene: TRBJ2-5; clone size: .; CDR3 length: 14; V gene: TRBV2; D gene: .; CDR3 protein: CASSSDSVEETQYF; CDR3 DNA: TGTGCCAGCAGCTCGGACAGCGTGGAAGAGACCCAGTACTTC
J gene: TRBJ2-5; clone size: .; CDR3 length: 16; V gene: TRBV10-3; D gene: .; CDR3 protein: CAISEFGTRGQETQYF; CDR3 DNA: TGTGCCATCAGTGAGTTCGGAACTAGGGGCCAAGAGACCCAGTACTTC
J gene: TRBJ1-1; clone size: once; CDR3 length: 13; V gene: TRBV9; D gene: .; CDR3 protein: CASSPRGYTEAFF; CDR3 DNA: TGTGCCAGCAGTCCACGTGGGTACACTGAAGCTTTCTTT
J gene: TRBJ2-7; clone size: .; CDR3 length: 16; V gene: TRBV18; D gene: TRBD1; CDR3 protein: CASSATLQGAGYEQYF; CDR3 DNA: TGTGCCAGCTCAGCGACACTACAGGGGGCGGGCTACGAGCAGTACTTC
J gene: TRBJ1-5; clone size: .; CDR3 length: 13; V gene: TRBV5-4; D gene: .; CDR3 protein: CASSPDRNQPQHF; CDR3 DNA: TGTGCCAGCAGTCCTGACAGGAATCAGCCCCAGCATTTT
J gene: TRBJ2-3; clone size: .; CDR3 length: 14; V gene: TRBV5-1; D gene: .; CDR3 protein: CASSAVPGQDTQYF; CDR3 DNA: TGCGCCAGCAGCGCGGTCCCCGGCCAAGATACGCAGTATTTT
J gene: TRBJ2-7; clone size: .; CDR3 length: 15; V gene: TRBV11-2; D gene: .; CDR3 protein: CASSLAGSLSYEQYF; CDR3 DNA: TGTGCCAGCAGCCTCGCGGGGAGTCTTAGCTACGAGCAGTACTTC
J gene: TRBJ1-1; clone size: .; CDR3 length: 13; V gene: TRBV30; D gene: .; CDR3 protein: CAWGKLSNTEAFF; CDR3 DNA: TGTGCCTGGGGGAAGTTATCGAACACTGAAGCTTTCTTT
J gene: TRBJ1-1; clone size: .; CDR3 length: 12; V gene: TRBV19; D gene: .; CDR3 protein: CASSMPALEAFF; CDR3 DNA: TGTGCCAGTAGTATGCCAGCCCTTGAAGCTTTCTTT
J gene: TRBJ2-7; clone size: .; CDR3 length: 14; V gene: TRBV7-9; D gene: TRBD1; CDR3 protein: CASSLGGTAYEQYF; CDR3 DNA: TGTGCCAGCAGCTTAGGTGGGACAGCCTACGAGCAGTACTTC
J gene: TRBJ2-7; clone size: once; CDR3 length: 14; V gene: TRBV6-1; D gene: .; CDR3 protein: CASSEGHGPYEQYF; CDR3 DNA: TGTGCCAGCAGTGAAGGTCACGGACCCTACGAGCAGTACTTC
J gene: TRBJ2-2; clone size: .; CDR3 length: 17; V gene: TRBV10-2; D gene: .; CDR3 protein: CASSESAEASNTGELFF; CDR3 DNA: TGCGCCAGCAGTGAGTCGGCCGAGGCGTCGAACACCGGGGAGCTGTTTTTT
J gene: TRBJ1-5; clone size: .; CDR3 length: 15; V gene: TRBV5-4; D gene: .; CDR3 protein: CASSSQTGRNQPQHF; CDR3 DNA: TGTGCCAGCAGCTCCCAAACAGGCCGCAATCAGCCCCAGCATTTT
J gene: TRBJ2-2; clone size: .; CDR3 length: 16; V gene: TRBV5-4; D gene: TRBD1; CDR3 protein: CASSTRTGKDTGELFF; CDR3 DNA: TGTGCCAGCAGCACCCGGACAGGGAAGGACACCGGGGAGCTGTTTTTT
J gene: TRBJ2-1; clone size: .; CDR3 length: 16; V gene: TRBV30; D gene: .; CDR3 protein: CAWSVSAGSYYNEQFF; CDR3 DNA: TGTGCCTGGAGTGTATCGGCAGGGAGCTACTACAATGAGCAGTTCTTC
J gene: TRBJ2-3; clone size: .; CDR3 length: 15; V gene: TRBV5-4; D gene: TRBD1; CDR3 protein: CASSPTGGLTDTQYF; CDR3 DNA: TGTGCCAGCAGCCCTACAGGGGGGCTCACAGATACGCAGTATTTT
J gene: TRBJ2-1; clone size: .; CDR3 length: 16; V gene: TRBV6-5; D gene: .; CDR3 protein: CASSYYKTRRLGEQFF; CDR3 DNA: TGTGCCAGCAGTTACTACAAGACTAGGAGGTTAGGTGAGCAGTTCTTC
J gene: TRBJ2-2; clone size: .; CDR3 length: 14; V gene: TRBV2; D gene: .; CDR3 protein: CASRGSLNTGELFF; CDR3 DNA: TGTGCCAGCAGGGGCAGCCTGAACACCGGGGAGCTGTTTTTT